What follows are 30 T cell receptor beta chains derived from one specimen sequenced in a study of beta chain features in type 1 diabetes. The sequenced template was cDNA made from the entire isolated RNA. Assay: immunoSEQ multiplex PCR; the TCRdb copy retains only in-frame clones and omits some. This table has about 620,000 clones, roughly a sixth appearing once. Sequencing was performed on naive CD4+ T cells from blood. These receptors came from a man aged 18 to 29 in good health.

This clone was observed a few times. The rearrangement uses TRBV6-6 and TRBJ2-7; 10 bases fit TRBD1. The CDR3 is 14 amino acids. Germline values: CDR1 MNHNY, CDR2 SVGAGI (reference sequence). Trimming took 2 bases from V and 3 from J; bases not matched to a gene: 1. CDR3 amino acids: CASSYGDRGYEQYF. CDR3 sequence (DNA): TGTGCCAGCAGTTACGGGGACAGGGGCTACGAGCAGTACTTC.

V and J are TRBV5-4 and TRBJ2-2, with D perhaps matching TRBD1 (7 bases). The CDR3 is made up of 13 amino acids. CDR1 is SGHNT, CDR2 YYREEE, per germline (reference sequence). V lost 4 bases to trimming and J lost 6 bases, with 10 bases between them. The DNA of the CDR3 is TGTGCCAGCAGCGACAGGGAGGCCGGGGAGCTGTTTTTT. Translating it yields CASSDREAGELFF.

This clone was seen a handful of times. The J gene is TRBJ1-5, the V gene TRBV2; the D is unclear. V shed 2 bases and J shed 0 bases, with 8 bases lying between them. Germline loops: CDR1 SNHLY, CDR2 FYNNEI. CDR3 length: 15 residues. CDR3 sequence: CASSETTVSNQPQHF. In nucleotides, the CDR3 is TGTGCCAGCAGTGAAACTACAGTTAGCAATCAGCCCCAGCATTTT.

In this sample, this clone turned up a few times. The chain has TRBV28 and TRBJ2-3; possibly TRBD2 for D (5 bases). The ends were cut back, 2 bases at V and 6 bases at J, with 9 bases in the middle. The germline CDR1 and CDR2 sequences are MDHEN and SYDVKM. The CDR3 length is 13 residues. Written as DNA, the CDR3 is TGTGCCAGCAGTTTAGTAGCGATGGATACGCAGTATTTT. Amino acids: CASSLVAMDTQYF.

The chain uses TRBV5-1 and TRBJ2-6, with TRBD1 identical over 12 bases. CDR3 size: 16 residues. CDR1 SGHRS and CDR2 YFSETQ come from the germline V gene. V lost 4 bases to trimming and J lost 2 bases; unmatched junction nucleotides: 1. The CDR3 reads CASSGTGGAGANVLTF. In nucleotides, the CDR3 is TGCGCCAGCAGCGGGACAGGGGGCGCTGGGGCCAACGTCCTGACTTTC.

Only a few counts were recorded for this clone. The chain is built from TRBV4-1 and TRBJ2-1; 7 bases align to TRBD2. The V segment lost 1 base and the J segment 8 bases; nucleotides outside the gene matches: 11. This CDR3 is built from 16 residues. Germline-derived CDR1 and CDR2 are MGHRA and YSYEKL. CDR3 bases: TGCGCCAGCAGCCAAGGGCGTGGACTAGGGTACGATGAGCAGTTCTTC. Its translation is CASSQGRGLGYDEQFF.

CDR3 coding DNA: TGTGCCAGCAGCAAATTCCAGGGCCGTCAAGAGACCCAGTACTTC. Translated, it gives CASSKFQGRQETQYF. This rearrangement joins TRBV7-9 to TRBJ2-5; tentative D call: TRBD1 (5 bases). There are 15 residues in the CDR3. Trimming took 5 bases from V and 2 from J, leaving 15 bases between them. Looked up from germline, CDR1 is SEHNR and CDR2 is FQNEAQ (reference sequence).

The chain is built from TRBV7-6 and TRBJ2-5; no clear D. Trimming removed 5 bases at V and 2 bases at J, with 15 bases between. CDR1 is SGHVS and CDR2 is FNYEAQ in the germline V gene. This CDR3 comprises 15 residues. The CDR3: CASSPRRSPQETQYF. Written as DNA, the CDR3 is TGTGCCAGCAGCCCTCGGCGGAGTCCTCAAGAGACCCAGTACTTC.

The gene calls are TRBV28 and TRBJ2-5, with D tentatively TRBD1 or TRBD2 (6 bases each). Trimming left V 5 bases short and J 5 bases short, with 18 bases between. Germline V gene sequence: CDR1 MDHEN, CDR2 SYDVKM. The CDR3 extends over 15 amino acids. The chain's CDR3 is CASSPQGGGEETQYF. As DNA, the CDR3 is TGTGCCAGCAGTCCACAGGGAGGCGGTGAGGAGACCCAGTACTTC.

In its sample, this clone was seen a few times. The J gene is TRBJ1-5, the V gene TRBV23-1, with no clear D. TRBV23-1 falls under the ORF class, with uncertain function. The CDR3 has 16 amino acids. V lost 6 bases to trimming and J lost 0 bases, with 15 bases between them. CDR3 bases: TGCGCCAGCAGCCACGACGATCGGGATAGCAATCAGCCCCAGCATTTT. Translation: CASSHDDRDSNQPQHF.

This clone was recorded once. The J gene is TRBJ1-6, the V gene TRBV10-3; possible D gene TRBD1, 6 bases. Germline-derived CDR1 and CDR2 are ENHRY and SYGVKD. Trimming took 7 bases from V and 10 from J, leaving 11 bases between them. The CDR3 has 12 residues. The CDR3 DNA reads as TGTGCCATCAAACAGGGAGGATCACCCCTCCACTTT. Translating it yields CAIKQGGSPLHF.

The table lists this clone with a few counts. V gene TRBV7-9 combines with J gene TRBJ2-7, with a weak D call TRBD1 (5 bases). The CDR3 contains 14 residues. Deletions cut 3 bases from V and 5 bases from J, with 14 bases between. Germline assignment: CDR1 SEHNR and CDR2 FQNEAQ (reference sequence). CDR3 in DNA: TGTGCCAGCAGCTTCGGCGCAGGGAACAACGAGCAGTACTTC. This sequence encodes CASSFGAGNNEQYF.

The chain employs TRBV29-1 and TRBJ2-7, with 7 nucleotides matching TRBD1. This CDR3 has 14 residues. After removal of 5 bases from V and 0 bases from J, the junction contained 7 bases not matched to a gene. Germline loops: CDR1 SQVTM, CDR2 ANQGSEA. The DNA for the CDR3 is TGCAGCGTTTCCGGGACAGCCCACTCCTACGAGCAGTACTTC. Amino acid sequence: CSVSGTAHSYEQYF.

This clone was counted a few times. As DNA, the CDR3 is TGTGCCAGCACCCCCCCAGGGGCGCCCCAAGAGACCCAGTACTTC. It specifies CASTPPGAPQETQYF. This chain connects TRBV28 to TRBJ2-5, with a tentative D call TRBD1 (6 bases). The CDR3 totals 15 residues. V gave up 7 bases and J gave up 1 base, with 16 bases separating them. Per the germline V gene, CDR1 is MDHEN and CDR2 is SYDVKM. The full variable domain, in which reference TRBV28 and TRBJ2-5 provide the parts outside the CDR3, is DVKVTQSSRYLVKRTGEKVFLECVQDMDHENMFWYRQDPGLGLRLIYFSYDVKMKEKGDIPEGYSVSREKKERFSLILESASTNQTSMYLCASTPPGAPQETQYFGPGTRLLVL.

Points on this clone: Distinct nucleotide sequences in the sample also encode this CDR3. V is TRBV2 and J is TRBJ1-2; D is possibly TRBD1 (6 bases). The CDR3 extends over 12 amino acids. Germline CDR1 SNHLY, CDR2 FYNNEI. V gave up 5 bases and J gave up 4 bases, with 8 bases separating them. The CDR3 DNA sequence: TGTGCCAGCAGTAGGACAGTCTATGGCTACACCTTC. It translates to CASSRTVYGYTF. The variable domain in full, with the rest retrieved from reference TRBV2 and TRBJ1-2, is EPEVTQTPSHQVTQMGQEVILRCVPISNHLYFYWYRQILGQKVEFLVSFYNNEISEKSEIFDDQFSVERPDGSNFTLKIRSTKLEDSAMYFCASSRTVYGYTFGSGTRLTVV.

This clone was found a few times. The chain carries TRBV7-2 and TRBJ1-2; possibly TRBD1 for D (5 bases). CDR3 length equals 16 residues. Trimming removed 5 bases from V and 3 bases from J, with 19 bases in between. Germline V CDR1 and CDR2: SGHTA, FQGNSA. Here the CDR3 reads CASSHGRPPGHYGYTF. The CDR3 DNA sequence: TGTGCCAGCAGCCACGGGCGGCCCCCAGGGCACTATGGCTACACCTTC.

This clone was seen a few times. V gene TRBV28 combines with J gene TRBJ2-7, with D maybe TRBD1 (6 bases). In germline, CDR1 is MDHEN, CDR2 SYDVKM. V was clipped by 5 bases and J by 1 base, with 21 bases between them. The CDR3 extends over 17 amino acids. DNA of the CDR3: TGTGCCAGCAGTCATCTAACTCCGGGACAAACTTCCTACGAGCAGTACTTC. Residues: CASSHLTPGQTSYEQYF.

This clone was recorded a few times. V gene TRBV28 combines with J gene TRBJ1-2, with D perhaps TRBD1 (5 bases). The germline gives CDR1 MDHEN, CDR2 SYDVKM. The ends were cut back, 10 bases at V and 10 bases at J, with 31 bases in the middle. The CDR3 consists of 16 residues. CDR3 in amino acids: CAIPSGQGGRGLPYTF. The CDR3 DNA follows: TGTGCCATCCCTTCTGGTCAGGGTGGACGAGGACTACCCTACACCTTC.

The gene calls are TRBV10-3 and TRBJ1-1; TRBD1 aligns across 7 bases. V trimming: 7 bases; J trimming: 1 base; junction bases outside the gene matches: 6. Looked up from germline, CDR1 is ENHRY and CDR2 is SYGVKD. The CDR3 is 14 residues long. CDR3 nucleotide sequence: TGTGCCATCACCTCGACAGGGAAGAACACTGAAGCTTTCTTT. Protein sequence: CAITSTGKNTEAFF.

CDR3 protein: CASSSGLAGVKDTQYF. CDR3 bases: TGTGCCAGCAGCTCGGGACTAGCGGGAGTAAAAGATACGCAGTATTTT. The V and J genes are TRBV7-3 and TRBJ2-3; TRBD2 agrees at 14 bases. Trimming took 4 bases from V and 5 from J; bases not matched to a gene: 5. The CDR3 is 16 residues long. Per germline, CDR1 SGHTA and CDR2 FQGTGA.

V gene TRBV14 combines with J gene TRBJ1-1; 7 nucleotides align to TRBD1. The ends lost 2 bases at V and 8 bases at J; junction bases unmatched: 5. The CDR3 is made up of 13 amino acids. Germline V CDR1 and CDR2: SGHDN, FVKESK. CDR3 coding DNA: TGTGCCAGCAGCCAAAGGTGGGACAGAGAAGCTTTCTTT. Protein: CASSQRWDREAFF.

The chain carries TRBV27 and TRBJ2-3; TRBD2 matches 7 bases. Germline-derived CDR1 and CDR2 are MNHEY and SMNVEV (reference sequence). Losses at the gene ends were 4 bases for V and 0 bases for J; bases not matched to a gene: 10. The CDR3 has 17 amino acids. The CDR3 here is CASSSPLQAGSTDTQYF. CDR3 DNA: TGTGCCAGCAGTTCTCCTCTCCAAGCGGGGAGCACAGATACGCAGTATTTT.

The chain carries TRBV19 and TRBJ1-2; unclear D gene. Trimming took 11 bases from V and 3 from J, leaving 10 bases between them. This CDR3 comprises 11 residues. Germline values: CDR1 LNHDA, CDR2 SQIVND (reference sequence). The CDR3 reads CASEQDYGYTF. The CDR3 nucleotides read TGTGCCTCGGAGCAGGACTATGGCTACACCTTC.

The genes are TRBV5-1 and TRBJ2-1; D unclear. Trimming removed 2 bases at V and 8 bases at J, with 11 bases between. Germline values: CDR1 SGHRS, CDR2 YFSETQ. The CDR3 runs to 13 residues. CDR3 loop: CASSFPGLDEQFF. CDR3 sequence (DNA): TGCGCCAGCAGCTTCCCGGGTCTCGATGAGCAGTTCTTC.

The chain uses TRBV7-2 and TRBJ1-1, with D perhaps TRBD1 (6 bases). V was cut by 4 bases and J by 2 bases, with 8 bases left in between. The germline gives CDR1 SGHTA, CDR2 FQGNSA. CDR3 size: 13 residues. The CDR3 loop reads CASSYRANTEAFF. The CDR3 DNA is TGTGCCAGCAGCTACAGGGCCAACACTGAAGCTTTCTTT.

The genes are TRBV5-4 and TRBJ2-7; TRBD2 agrees at 11 bases. Trimming at V came to 4 bases and at J to 2 bases, leaving 5 bases not matched to a gene. Germline V gene data show CDR1 as SGHNT and CDR2 as YYREEE (reference sequence). The length of the CDR3 is 15 residues. The CDR3 spells CASSISSGRPYEQYF. In DNA form, the CDR3 reads TGTGCCAGCAGCATTTCTAGCGGGAGGCCCTACGAGCAGTACTTC.

To note about this clone: The sample has other DNA sequences that encode this CDR3 too. The chain couples TRBV2 to TRBJ2-3, with a possible D match to TRBD2 (5 bases). CDR3 length: 14 amino acids. Trimming cost V 6 bases and J 1 base, with 11 bases left between them. Looked up from germline, CDR1 is SNHLY and CDR2 is FYNNEI. The CDR3 DNA follows: TGTGCCAGCAGGGAGGTAGCGCGCACAGATACGCAGTATTTT. Its translation is CASREVARTDTQYF.

This clone occurred a few times. The CDR3 DNA reads as TGTGCCAGCTCAGTCGCAGGAGAGAACACTGAAGCTTTCTTT. The encoded protein is CASSVAGENTEAFF. The chain recombines TRBV18 with TRBJ1-1; unclear D gene. The germline CDR1 and CDR2 sequences are KGHSH and LQKENI. This CDR3 contains 14 residues. V gave up 5 bases and J gave up 1 base, with 11 bases separating them.

This clone was counted a few times. The J gene is TRBJ2-7, the V gene TRBV10-3; no clear D. Germline V lookup: CDR1 ENHRY, CDR2 SYGVKD. Trimming took 7 bases from V and 7 from J, leaving 17 bases between them. The CDR3 has 13 residues. CDR3 in amino acids: CAITGESVWEQYF. CDR3 nucleotides: TGTGCCATCACCGGTGAATCAGTATGGGAGCAGTACTTC.

The table lists this clone with a few counts. V is TRBV5-6 and J is TRBJ1-4, with TRBD1 as a possible D gene (5 bases). Germline V gene sequence: CDR1 SGHDT, CDR2 YYEEEE. This CDR3 comprises 14 residues. The ends were cut back, 2 bases at V and 5 bases at J, with 10 bases in the middle. CDR3 sequence: CASSFRGPNEKLFF. In nucleotides, the CDR3 is TGTGCCAGCAGCTTTCGGGGCCCAAATGAAAAACTGTTTTTT.